The 28 T cell receptor beta chains presented below share a single source sample, sequenced in a study of blood T cells in healthy people across ages. Alongside a J-beta primer mix, a sample-barcoded 5' primer served in a second PCR lasting about 7 to 11 cycles. TCRdb independently ran MiXCR on the 5' RACE reads; one entry per CDR3 protein. The sample contains 540,000 or so distinct CDR3 sequences, roughly 48% of which appear only once. Sequencing used blood. The receptor source for this set is a man aged 80 or over in good health.

CDR3 in DNA: TGCGCCAGCAGTGAATCCTACGGCAATGAGCAGTTCTTC. The encoded protein is CASSESYGNEQFF. The chain carries TRBV10-1 and TRBJ2-1; the D is unclear. The V end was cut by 3 bases, the J end by 6 bases, with 9 bases between. The CDR3 has 13 amino acids. Germline lookup yields CDR1 WNHNN and CDR2 SYGVQD (reference sequence).

This chain joins TRBV7-2 and TRBJ1-2; D gene ambiguous. CDR3 size: 12 residues. Germline V lookup: CDR1 SGHTA, CDR2 FQGNSA. V lost 5 bases and J lost 5, with 9 bases in between. The CDR3 DNA reads TGTGCCAGCAGCGCCGGTTTTTATGGCTACACCTTC. It codes for CASSAGFYGYTF.

Regarding this clonotype: Its ends do not fully match the called genes, so a read error is possible. The J gene is TRBJ2-2, the V gene TRBV6-2 or TRBV6-3, with a weak D call TRBD1 (6 bases). The CDR3 consists of 15 residues. CDR1 is MNHEY and CDR2 is SVGEGT in the germline V gene. CDR3 sequence reads: CASRQAGTNTGELFF. DNA of the CDR3: TGTGCTAGCAGACAGGCAGGGACGAACACCGGGGAGCTGTTTTTT.

This clonotype was counted a few times. V gene TRBV4-3 combines with J gene TRBJ2-3; maybe TRBD2 (5 bases). Trimming stripped 0 bases from V and 1 base from J, with 11 bases between. This CDR3 has 16 amino acids. CDR1 LGHNA and CDR2 YSLEER come from the germline V gene. In DNA form, the CDR3 reads TGCGCCAGCAGCCAAGATCGGGGATACCGCACAGATACGCAGTATTTT. Its translation: CASSQDRGYRTDTQYF.

CDR3: CASSLSPGPGNYGYTF. CDR3 nucleotide sequence: TGTGCCAGCAGCTTATCCCCGGGACCGGGAAACTATGGCTACACCTTC. This chain connects TRBV7-2 to TRBJ1-2; possible D gene TRBD1, 5 bases. CDR3 size: 16 residues. V gave up 2 bases and J gave up 2 bases, with 15 bases separating them. The germline CDR1 and CDR2 sequences are SGHTA and FQGNSA.

The J gene is TRBJ2-2, the V gene TRBV25-1; 9 positions agree with TRBD1. Germline lookup yields CDR1 MGHDK and CDR2 SYGVNS. Trimming cost V 6 bases and J 3 bases; bases outside gene matches: 11. This CDR3 comprises 17 residues. This chain's CDR3 is CASSQPLGQGDTGELFF. For the CDR3, the DNA is TGTGCCAGCAGCCAACCGCTGGGACAGGGTGACACCGGGGAGCTGTTTTTT.

The rearrangement uses TRBV5-1 and TRBJ2-7, with 8 bases identical to TRBD1. The J call is doubtful: the DNA matches TRBJ2-5 better. The CDR3 runs to 15 residues. CDR1 and CDR2 (germline): SGHRS, YFSETQ. The CDR3 loop is CASSTGTGNGETQYF. CDR3 DNA sequence: TGCGCCAGCAGCACCGGGACAGGTAATGGAGAGACCCAGTACTTC.

The chain employs TRBV5-1 and TRBJ2-3; 10 bases line up with TRBD2. This CDR3 comprises 15 residues. Germline CDR1 SGHRS, CDR2 YFSETQ. V gave up 4 bases and J gave up 4 bases; unmatched junction bases: 6. The CDR3 protein is CASSLTSGTADTQYF. CDR3 bases: TGCGCCAGCAGCCTTACTAGCGGGACCGCAGATACGCAGTATTTT.

The chain combines TRBV9 with TRBJ2-1, with unresolved D. Trimming shortened V by 3 bases and J by 8 bases, and 15 bases separated the two germline ends. The CDR3 runs 14 residues. CDR1 SGDLS and CDR2 YYNGEE come from the germline V gene. This CDR3 reads CASSALPGAHEQFF. In DNA, the CDR3 is TGTGCCAGCAGCGCCCTACCAGGAGCGCATGAGCAGTTCTTC.

This clonotype was detected ten times or more. V and J are TRBV5-1 and TRBJ2-7; 9 bases align to TRBD1. CDR1 is SGHRS and CDR2 is YFSETQ in the germline V gene. The CDR3 extends over 20 amino acids. Trimming cost V 0 bases and J 3 bases; bases outside gene matches: 19. CDR3 amino acids: CASSLATGTGITRSRYEQYF. CDR3 DNA sequence: TGCGCCAGCAGCTTGGCAACCGGGACAGGGATAACCCGATCCCGCTACGAGCAGTACTTC. Using reference TRBV5-1 and TRBJ2-7 for the parts outside the CDR3, the full variable domain is KAGVTQTPRYLIKTRGQQVTLSCSPISGHRSVSWYQQTPGQGLQFLFEYFSETQRNKGNFPGRFSGRQFSNSRSEMNVSTLELGDSALYLCASSLATGTGITRSRYEQYFGPGTRLTVT.

This chain joins TRBV29-1 and TRBJ1-1, with 8 bases fitting TRBD1. This CDR3 comprises 13 residues. CDR1 and CDR2 from the germline V gene are SQVTM and ANQGSEA. The V and J ends lost 3 bases and 6 bases, in that order; junction bases with no gene match: 6. This CDR3 is CSVEAGGEAEAFF. CDR3 coding DNA: TGCAGCGTTGAGGCAGGGGGCGAAGCTGAAGCTTTCTTT. Filled out from reference TRBV29-1 and TRBJ1-1, the complete variable domain reads SAVISQKPSRDICQRGTSLTIQCQVDSQVTMMFWYRQQPGQSLTLIATANQGSEATYESGFVIDKFPISRPNLTFSTLTVSNMSPEDSSIYLCSVEAGGEAEAFFGQGTRLTVV.

The J gene is TRBJ2-5, the V gene TRBV12-3 or TRBV12-4, with D hard to call. Trimming removed 3 bases from V and 8 bases from J, with 10 bases in between. CDR3 length equals 12 residues. This chain's CDR3 is CASSLVAQTQYF. CDR3 coding DNA: TGTGCCAGCAGTTTGGTGGCCCAAACCCAGTACTTC.

V usage is TRBV7-3 and J usage is TRBJ1-6; perhaps TRBD1 as D (5 bases). The length of the CDR3 is 15 residues. CDR1 is SGHTA, CDR2 FQGTGA, per germline. The ends were cut back, 2 bases at V and 6 bases at J, with 11 bases in the middle. The CDR3 nucleotides are TGTGCCAGCAGCTTATTCGGGACCGCTAATTCACCCCTCCACTTT. Protein: CASSLFGTANSPLHF.

This chain uses TRBV20-1 with TRBJ2-7; perhaps TRBD2 as D (6 bases). The CDR3 is made up of 14 amino acids. From germline, CDR1 is DFQATT and CDR2 SNEGSKA (reference sequence). The V and J ends lost 8 bases and 3 bases respectively, with 20 bases between them. The CDR3 is CSTILSGANYEQYF. The CDR3 nucleotides are TGCAGTACTATCTTGTCGGGAGCGAACTACGAGCAGTACTTC.

Many counts were recorded for this clonotype. The chain links TRBV6-6 to TRBJ1-1; 7 nucleotides match TRBD1. Per germline, CDR1 MNHNY and CDR2 SVGAGI (reference sequence). The CDR3 runs to 13 residues. Trimming at V came to 6 bases and at J to 2 bases, leaving 3 bases not matched to a gene. CDR3 sequence (DNA): TGTGCCAGCAGCTACAGGGGAAACACTGAAGCTTTCTTT. Protein sequence: CASSYRGNTEAFF.

This clonotype has at least ten counts. The rearrangement links TRBV6-6 to TRBJ1-5; 9 nucleotides line up with TRBD1. The J segment lost 7 bases and the V segment lost 4 bases, leaving 14 bases of the junction unmatched. Germline CDR1 and CDR2: MNHNY and SVGAGI (reference sequence). The CDR3 consists of 17 residues. CDR3 nucleotides: TGTGCCAGCAGTTCCACACAGGGGGCGCATCTAGGGCAGCCCCAGCATTTT. Translated, it gives CASSSTQGAHLGQPQHF.

This clonotype came up once. The V call is TRBV28, the J call TRBJ2-4; tentative D call: TRBD1 (7 bases). The DNA end is more similar to TRBJ2-7, so the J call may be wrong. The germline gives CDR1 MDHEN, CDR2 SYDVKM. CDR3 length: 15 residues. CDR3 sequence: CASSPLGGQYCEQYF. Written as DNA, the CDR3 is TGTGCCAGCAGTCCCCTCGGGGGACAGTACTGCGAGCAGTACTTC.

The chain links TRBV20-1 to TRBJ1-1, with D uncertain. Germline V gene data show CDR1 as DFQATT and CDR2 as SNEGSKA (reference sequence). CDR3 length: 15 amino acids. The V and J ends lost 3 bases and 0 bases respectively, with 14 bases between them. CDR3 amino acids: CSARTSRFVNTEAFF. The CDR3 DNA reads as TGCAGTGCTAGGACCTCACGGTTCGTGAACACTGAAGCTTTCTTT.

The chain uses TRBV10-3 and TRBJ2-5; D gene ambiguous. V lost 3 bases and J 0 bases, leaving 8 bases between the germline ends. The CDR3 has 14 residues. Germline V CDR1 and CDR2: ENHRY, SYGVKD. CDR3 sequence reads: CAISDGRHQETQYF. The CDR3 nucleotides read TGTGCCATCAGTGACGGACGCCACCAAGAGACCCAGTACTTC.

The chain joins TRBV20-1 to TRBJ2-7; TRBD2 matches 8 bases. The CDR3 loop spans 13 amino acids. Per germline, CDR1 DFQATT and CDR2 SNEGSKA (reference sequence). V was pared by 5 bases and J by 3 bases, with 6 bases of the junction left unmatched. CDR3 sequence reads: CSAAPGLGYEQYF. In DNA form, the CDR3 reads TGCAGTGCTGCTCCGGGACTAGGCTACGAGCAGTACTTC.

The chain carries TRBV24-1 and TRBJ2-3; 9 nucleotides agree with TRBD2. CDR1 is KGHDR and CDR2 is SFDVKD in the germline V gene. CDR3 length: 13 residues. The V gene end was trimmed by 9 bases and the J gene end by 5 bases; junction bases not matched to a gene: 5. CDR3 amino acids: CATRLAGVDTQYF. CDR3 nucleotide sequence: TGTGCCACCCGGTTAGCGGGAGTAGATACGCAGTATTTT.

Notes on this clonotype: At one boundary the junction diverges from the germline segment, which might be a read error. The rearrangement joins TRBV10-3 to TRBJ2-3; tentatively, D is TRBD1 or TRBD2 (6 bases each). The CDR3 sequence is 15 residues long. Germline V gene lookup returns CDR1 ENHRY and CDR2 SYGVKD. The CDR3 DNA reads as TGTGCCATCGGGAACCGGGACACTAGCACAGATACGCGGTATTTT. This gives the protein CAIGNRDTSTDTRYF.

This rearrangement joins TRBV6-2 or TRBV6-3 to TRBJ2-3; 8 bases agree with TRBD2. There are 15 residues in the CDR3. Losses at the gene ends were 5 bases for V and 0 bases for J; bases not matched to a gene: 4. In germline, CDR1 is MNHEY, CDR2 SVGEGT. This chain's CDR3 is CASSRLALSTDTQYF. In DNA form, the CDR3 reads TGTGCCAGCAGTCGACTAGCGTTAAGCACAGATACGCAGTATTTT.

J is TRBJ1-5 and V is TRBV10-3; D is unclear. V was cut by 11 bases and J by 1 base, with 9 bases left in between. The length of the CDR3 is 12 residues. CDR1 is ENHRY, CDR2 SYGVKD, per germline. CDR3: CAPHGSNQPQHF. DNA for the CDR3: TGTGCCCCCCATGGCAGCAATCAGCCCCAGCATTTT.

The CDR3 bases are TGTGCCAGCAGCTCCGCGACTAGCGCCTTCGAAGACATTCAGTACTTC. It translates to CASSSATSAFEDIQYF. The chain employs TRBV21-1 and TRBJ2-4; the D segment call TRBD2 is taken from the table without a DNA check. TRBV21-1 is marked as a pseudogene. This CDR3 has 16 residues.

This chain joins TRBV7-2 and TRBJ1-5, with D perhaps matching TRBD1 (5 bases). The CDR3 consists of 14 residues. The germline V gene encodes CDR1 SGHTA and CDR2 FQGNSA. Trimming shortened V by 1 base and J by 5 bases, and 9 bases separated the two germline ends. The DNA for the CDR3 is TGTGCCAGCAGCTTAGTGGGGGGTTATCAGCCCCAGCATTTT. It translates to CASSLVGGYQPQHF. Filled out from reference TRBV7-2 and TRBJ1-5, the complete variable domain reads GAGVSQSPSNKVTEKGKDVELRCDPISGHTALYWYRQSLGQGLEFLIYFQGNSAPDKSGLPSDRFSAERTGGSVSTLTIQRTQQEDSAVYLCASSLVGGYQPQHFGDGTRLSIL.

The chain couples TRBV7-9 to TRBJ1-4, with unresolved D. Germline V CDR1 and CDR2: SEHNR, FQNEAQ (reference sequence). There are 15 residues in the CDR3. Trimming cost V 0 bases and J 7 bases, with 12 bases left between them. The CDR3 reads CASSLAPVLPEKLFF. The CDR3 coding sequence is TGTGCCAGCAGCTTAGCACCAGTACTTCCTGAAAAACTGTTTTTT.

This chain joins TRBV13 and TRBJ2-4; possible D gene TRBD1, 5 bases. The CDR3 extends over 14 amino acids. CDR1 and CDR2 (germline): PRHDT, FYEKMQ (reference sequence). V was shortened by 5 bases and J by 13 bases, with 21 bases between the two germline ends. The CDR3 loop reads CASSLRRQPYKQYF. The CDR3 bases are TGTGCCAGCAGCCTCCGCCGACAGCCTTACAAGCAGTACTTC. Supplemented by reference TRBV13 and TRBJ2-4, the full variable domain reads AAGVIQSPRHLIKEKRETATLKCYPIPRHDTVYWYQQGPGQDPQFLISFYEKMQSDKGSIPDRFSAQQFSDYHSELNMSSLELGDSALYFCASSLRRQPYKQYFGAGTRLSVL.